The 15 T cell receptor beta chains given below trace back to one sample, sequenced in a study of cytomegalovirus exposure and HLA in healthy donors (dated by TCRdb to 2015 to 2018). Library creation used the immunoSEQ multiplex PCR assay. The multiplex PCR relied on a mix of 60 forward primers for TCR Vbeta segments and 13 reverse primers for TCR Jbeta segments. This is the immuneACCESS table as TCRdb keeps it, with only in-frame sequences that have V and J called. A part of the clones is gone; compared with another copy, unresolved V genes explain less than half, and the rest is unexplained. In this sample the table shows more than 110,000 clones, roughly three quarters of which occur a single time. Of the sample, approximately 1% is held by the ten largest clones. The sequencing input was PBMCs. These receptors all stem from a man aged 18-30 years in good health and CMV-seronegative.

The gene calls are TRBV5-1 and TRBJ1-1; 9 bases match TRBD1. J was trimmed by 0 bases and V by 4 bases; bases with no gene match: 1. The CDR3 has 14 residues. Germline V gene data show CDR1 as SGHRS and CDR2 as YFSETQ. CDR3 sequence reads: CASSRDRVNTEAFF. CDR3 nucleotides: TGCGCCAGCAGCAGGGACAGGGTGAACACTGAAGCTTTCTTT.

The rearrangement joins TRBV12-5 to TRBJ2-5, with D perhaps matching TRBD2 (5 bases). The V end was cut by 4 bases, the J end by 10 bases, with 25 bases between. The CDR3 is 16 amino acids. From germline, CDR1 is LGHNT and CDR2 FRNRAP. CDR3 nucleotides: TGTGCTAGTGGTTCTCCTGACGAGGGTACCACCCCAGGCCAGTACTTC. Translation: CASGSPDEGTTPGQYF.

The chain joins TRBV7-8 to TRBJ1-2, with 7 bases aligning to TRBD1. The junction had 7 bases not matched to a gene; V was cut back by 5 bases and J by 7 bases. Germline loops: CDR1 SGHVS, CDR2 FQNEAQ. This CDR3 spans 13 amino acids. The CDR3 DNA is TGTGCCAGCAGCCTTGACAGGGAGGCTGGCTACACCTTC. Residues: CASSLDREAGYTF.

The chain uses TRBV30 and TRBJ1-1, with a weak D call TRBD1 (6 bases). V was shortened by 1 base and J by 0 bases, with 15 bases between the two germline ends. Germline CDR1 reads GTSNPN; CDR2 reads SVGIG (reference sequence). CDR3 size: 16 residues. The CDR3 coding sequence is TGTGCCTGGAGTGGGGCTGGGGGGGGGCTGAACACTGAAGCTTTCTTT. This encodes CAWSGAGGGLNTEAFF.

This clone showed up just a few times. The chain recombines TRBV5-6 with TRBJ1-1; unclear D gene. CDR1 SGHDT and CDR2 YYEEEE come from the germline V gene. The CDR3 covers 13 residues. V lost 0 bases to trimming and J lost 4 bases, with 7 bases between them. This CDR3 is CASSLVFVTEAFF. CDR3 DNA sequence: TGTGCCAGCAGCTTGGTCTTCGTCACTGAAGCTTTCTTT.

In this sample, this clone turned up once. The junction shows a germline mismatch at one end, possibly a read error. V and J are TRBV7-7 and TRBJ2-1; 10 bases agree with TRBD2. Per the germline V gene, CDR1 is SSHAT and CDR2 is FNYEAQ (reference sequence). This CDR3 region has 15 residues. In nucleotides, the CDR3 is TGTGCTAGCAGCTTATCTAGCGGGGGCTTCAATGAGCAGTTCTTC. It yields the protein CASSLSSGGFNEQFF.

This clone was recorded once. J is TRBJ2-3 and V is TRBV19; 9 bases line up with TRBD1. V was pared by 5 bases and J by 6 bases, with 12 bases of the junction left unmatched. CDR1 and CDR2 from the germline V gene are LNHDA and SQIVND (reference sequence). The CDR3 is 16 residues long. The CDR3 reads CASSLTGTGLWDTQYF. DNA of the CDR3: TGTGCCAGTAGTCTCACCGGGACAGGGCTCTGGGATACGCAGTATTTT.

The chain combines TRBV9 with TRBJ2-1, with 8 bases fitting TRBD1. The germline V gene encodes CDR1 SGDLS and CDR2 YYNGEE. The length of the CDR3 is 18 residues. V lost 0 bases and J lost 8; bases outside the gene matches: 16. The CDR3 spells CASSVAVVGDRIVDEQFF. The CDR3 coding sequence is TGTGCCAGCAGCGTAGCAGTAGTCGGGGACAGGATCGTGGATGAGCAGTTCTTC.

The chain uses TRBV7-2 and TRBJ2-4; no clear D gene. Per germline, CDR1 SGHTA and CDR2 FQGNSA. The CDR3 spans 15 residues. V gave up 5 bases and J gave up 8 bases, with 19 bases separating them. The DNA of the CDR3 is TGTGCCAGCAGCGTTAGACACGCCGATGGGTACATTCAGTACTTC. This gives the protein CASSVRHADGYIQYF.

This chain's CDR3 is CASSFGAEAFF. CDR3 nucleotides: TGTGCCAGCAGTTTCGGGGCTGAAGCTTTCTTT. The chain carries TRBV27 and TRBJ1-1, with unresolved D. This CDR3 contains 11 residues. Germline CDR1 is MNHEY and CDR2 is SMNVEV (reference sequence). The ends were cut back, 3 bases at V and 6 bases at J, with 5 bases in the middle.

The V and J genes are TRBV28 and TRBJ2-7, with a possible D match to TRBD1 (5 bases). Trimming left V 3 bases short and J 2 bases short, with 8 bases between. Germline V CDR1 and CDR2: MDHEN, SYDVKM. The CDR3 length is 13 residues. CDR3 nucleotides: TGTGCCAGCAGTTTCGACAGTCCCTACGAGCAGTACTTC. Translation: CASSFDSPYEQYF. The full variable domain, rest sourced from reference TRBV28 and TRBJ2-7, is DVKVTQSSRYLVKRTGEKVFLECVQDMDHENMFWYRQDPGLGLRLIYFSYDVKMKEKGDIPEGYSVSREKKERFSLILESASTNQTSMYLCASSFDSPYEQYFGPGTRLTVT.

V is TRBV2 and J is TRBJ1-5; 9 bases match TRBD1. The CDR3 has 14 residues. V shed 6 bases, J shed 6 bases, and the junction held 6 bases outside the gene matches. In germline, CDR1 is SNHLY, CDR2 FYNNEI. CDR3 sequence (DNA): TGTGCCAGCAGGGGGACAGGGATGTTTCAGCCCCAGCATTTT. Residues: CASRGTGMFQPQHF.

The chain employs TRBV6-6 and TRBJ2-1; D might be TRBD1 (6 bases). The V gene's germline CDR1 is MNHNY and CDR2 SVGAGI (reference sequence). The V end was cut by 3 bases, the J end by 5 bases, with 8 bases between. The CDR3 runs to 13 residues. As DNA, the CDR3 is TGTGCCAGCAGTTATGGACAGAACAATGAGCAGTTCTTC. This codes for CASSYGQNNEQFF.

This clone occurred a few times. The chain employs TRBV7-9 and TRBJ2-2, with D perhaps TRBD1 (5 bases). The CDR3 runs 14 residues. With 2 bases removed from V and 3 bases from J, the gap between germline ends came to 7 bases. Germline values: CDR1 SEHNR, CDR2 FQNEAQ (reference sequence). CDR3 amino acids: CASSLPRDTGELFF. The DNA of the CDR3 is TGTGCCAGCAGCTTACCCAGGGACACCGGGGAGCTGTTTTTT. The full variable domain, rest sourced from reference TRBV7-9 and TRBJ2-2, is DTGVSQNPRHKITKRGQNVTFRCDPISEHNRLYWYRQTLGQGPEFLTYFQNEAQLEKSRLLSDRFSAERPKGSFSTLEIQRTEQGDSAMYLCASSLPRDTGELFFGEGSRLTVL.

This clone occurred a few times. J is TRBJ1-4 and V is TRBV19; 8 nucleotides match TRBD1. The CDR3 spans 15 residues. V lost 5 bases to trimming and J lost 3 bases; unmatched junction nucleotides: 5. The germline V gene encodes CDR1 LNHDA and CDR2 SQIVND (reference sequence). Here the CDR3 DNA reads TGTGCCAGTAGTGCGTCACAGGGGGCTAATGAAAAACTGTTTTTT. This gives the protein CASSASQGANEKLFF.